This T cell receptor beta chain was sequenced for a study of blood T cell repertoires in COVID-19. Background on the study: Researchers got acute and convalescent COVID-19 samples from the United States, Italy and Spain. PBMCs, B-cell-depleted T cells, or T cells provided the cDNA or gDNA that made up the material.

Trimming removed 4 bases from V and 0 bases from J; junction bases left unmatched: 2. This CDR3 region has 16 residues. Germline CDR1 reads MGHRA; CDR2 reads YSYEKL. This clone was counted once. Methods used by the authors: Amplified reference gene primers provided the basis for estimating nucleated cell counts. The table came from immunoSEQ multiplex PCR; TCRdb's copy has only in-frame clones and leaves some out. That table supplies the V and J calls and clone size; D and trimming were determined from the DNA. The sample has 250,000 to 350,000 clones; more than 75% are singletons. This clonotype was obtained from a woman in her 50s who had recovered from COVID-19. Sequencing input: peripheral blood. The rearrangement uses TRBV4-1 and TRBJ2-6; 8 nucleotides line up with TRBD1. Written as DNA, the CDR3 is TGCGCCAGCAGCCTCGGACAGGGCTCTGGGGCCAACGTCCTGACTTTC. This encodes CASSLGQGSGANVLTF.